Following are 5 T cell receptor beta chains from one sample sequenced in a study of blood T cell repertoires in COVID-19. Using immunoSEQ multiplex PCR, the repertoire was profiled, and TCRdb retains in-frame clones only, with some absent. The sample lists fewer than 200,000 clones, 80% occurring once. The sequenced sample consisted of peripheral blood. The receptors derive from a man aged 55 to 70 with acute or convalescent COVID-19.

There are a few counts of this clone. This chain connects TRBV5-1 to TRBJ2-5; 7 positions match TRBD2. J gave up 3 bases and V 0 bases, and 2 bases lay outside the gene matches. The CDR3 is 14 residues long. Germline V gene lookup returns CDR1 SGHRS and CDR2 YFSETQ. CDR3 in DNA: TGCGCCAGCAGCTTGGCTAGCGGAGAAGAGACCCAGTACTTC. Its protein is CASSLASGEETQYF.

The V and J genes are TRBV9 and TRBJ1-6; possible D gene TRBD1, 5 bases. V was clipped by 1 base and J by 7 bases, with 15 bases between them. This CDR3 is built from 16 residues. The germline gives CDR1 SGDLS, CDR2 YYNGEE. CDR3 residues: CASSVSQGRGNSPLHF. The DNA for the CDR3 is TGTGCCAGCAGCGTATCCCAAGGGAGGGGAAATTCACCCCTCCACTTT.

The V call is TRBV19, the J call TRBJ2-5; TRBD2 matches at 13 bases. The CDR3 totals 16 residues. V was pared by 5 bases and J by 7 bases, with 10 bases of the junction left unmatched. Germline V gene data show CDR1 as LNHDA and CDR2 as SQIVND (reference sequence). In nucleotides, the CDR3 is TGTGCCAGTAGTCCCCGGACTAGCGGGAGTTGGTGGACCCAGTACTTC. Translated: CASSPRTSGSWWTQYF.

V gene TRBV25-1 combines with J gene TRBJ1-2; 7 nucleotides agree with TRBD1. The CDR3 loop spans 14 amino acids. Trimming took 6 bases from V and 4 from J; bases not matched to a gene: 8. The germline V gene has CDR1 MGHDK and CDR2 SYGVNS. CDR3 nucleotides: TGTGCCAGCAGGGAGACAGGGTTCGGCTATGGCTACACCTTC. Translating gives CASRETGFGYGYTF.

The rearrangement joins TRBV29-1 to TRBJ2-1; 12 bases map to TRBD1. V shed 6 bases and J 7 bases; nucleotides not matched to a gene: 4. The CDR3 has 13 amino acids. The germline gives CDR1 SQVTM, CDR2 ANQGSEA. The CDR3 is CSVPGQGANEQFF. The CDR3 DNA reads as TGCAGCGTCCCGGGACAGGGGGCTAATGAGCAGTTCTTC.